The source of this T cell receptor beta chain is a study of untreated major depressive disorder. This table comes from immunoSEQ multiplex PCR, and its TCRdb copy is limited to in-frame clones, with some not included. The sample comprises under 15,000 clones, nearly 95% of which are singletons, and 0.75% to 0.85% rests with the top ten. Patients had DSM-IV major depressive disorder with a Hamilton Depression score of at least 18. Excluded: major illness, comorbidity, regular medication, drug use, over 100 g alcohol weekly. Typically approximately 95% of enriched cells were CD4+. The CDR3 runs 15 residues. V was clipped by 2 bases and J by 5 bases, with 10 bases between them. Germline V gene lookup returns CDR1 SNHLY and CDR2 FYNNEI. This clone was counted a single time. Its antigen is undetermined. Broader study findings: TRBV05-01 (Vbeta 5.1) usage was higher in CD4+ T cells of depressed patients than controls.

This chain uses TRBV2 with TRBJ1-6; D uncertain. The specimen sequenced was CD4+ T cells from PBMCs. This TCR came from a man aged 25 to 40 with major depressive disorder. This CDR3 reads CASSEYQGNNSPLHF. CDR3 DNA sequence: TGTGCCAGCAGTGAATATCAAGGGAATAATTCACCCCTCCACTTT.